Each of the 20 T cell receptor beta chains below was sequenced from the same sample in a study of cytomegalovirus exposure and HLA in healthy donors. Both 60 Vbeta primers and 13 Jbeta primers went into the PCR. The assay was immunoSEQ multiplex PCR, and TCRdb's table has in-frame clones only and misses some. Its listing shows 50,000 to 70,000 clones. Sequenced sample: PBMCs. The receptors were sampled from a woman aged 18 to 35 in good health and CMV-seronegative.

V gene TRBV7-9 combines with J gene TRBJ1-2; tentative D call: TRBD1 (5 bases). CDR1 is SEHNR and CDR2 is FQNEAQ in the germline V gene (reference sequence). V lost 3 bases to trimming and J lost 6 bases, with 8 bases between them. The CDR3 loop spans 12 amino acids. CDR3 nucleotides: TGTGCCAGCAGCTTTGGGGGGAATGGCTACACCTTC. Protein: CASSFGGNGYTF.

This clone ranks as medium-sized in terms of frequency. The gene calls are TRBV6-4 and TRBJ1-1, with D perhaps TRBD1 (5 bases). Germline V gene lookup returns CDR1 MRHNA and CDR2 SNTAGT. The V end lost 3 bases, the J end lost 3 bases, and 8 bases lay between the germline ends. The CDR3 consists of 13 residues. CDR3 coding DNA: TGTGCCAGCAGTGAAGGGGTTCACACTGAAGCTTTCTTT. This sequence encodes CASSEGVHTEAFF.

This rearrangement joins TRBV6-1 to TRBJ1-3, with 9 bases matching TRBD1. V dropped 3 bases and J dropped 3; count of bases not matched to a gene: 6. The CDR3 is 16 residues long. Germline V gene data show CDR1 as MNHNS and CDR2 as SASEGT. Here the CDR3 DNA reads TGTGCCAGCAGTGAGGGACAGGGACAGGGTGGAAACACCATATATTTT. This codes for CASSEGQGQGGNTIYF.

The chain recombines TRBV30 with TRBJ1-3, with a tentative D call TRBD1 (5 bases). This CDR3 region has 19 residues. Trimming left V 3 bases short and J 0 bases short, with 24 bases between. In germline, CDR1 is GTSNPN, CDR2 SVGIG (reference sequence). The CDR3 nucleotides are TGTGCCTGGAGCGTAAGGGCCCCGGACAAAAGGGTCTCTGGAAACACCATATATTTT. Residues: CAWSVRAPDKRVSGNTIYF.

CDR3 protein: CAISGQGDEQYF. The CDR3 DNA reads TGTGCCATCAGTGGACAGGGGGACGAGCAGTACTTC. V is TRBV10-3 and J is TRBJ2-7, with 9 bases matching TRBD1. This CDR3 is 12 amino acids long. CDR1 and CDR2 from the germline V gene are ENHRY and SYGVKD. Unmatched junction bases numbered 0, after V lost 4 bases and J lost 5 bases.

V is TRBV19 and J is TRBJ2-7, with 9 nucleotides matching TRBD2. Unmatched junction bases numbered 8, after V lost 3 bases and J lost 5 bases. CDR1 and CDR2 (germline): LNHDA, SQIVND (reference sequence). The CDR3 length is 15 residues. CDR3 bases: TGTGCCAGTAGTATGGGGCGGGAGGGCCTGGACGAGCAGTACTTC. This codes for CASSMGREGLDEQYF.

This chain links TRBV4-1 with TRBJ2-1; D is ambiguous. Per the germline V gene, CDR1 is MGHRA and CDR2 is YSYEKL. The V gene lost 3 bases and the J gene lost 4 bases, with 4 bases spanning the gap. The CDR3 runs to 12 residues. In DNA, the CDR3 is TGCGCCAGCAGCCACCTTTACAATGAGCAGTTCTTC. Encoded protein: CASSHLYNEQFF.

In regard to this clone: Other DNA sequences in the same sample also yield this CDR3. The rearrangement joins TRBV7-2 to TRBJ1-2; 7 positions match TRBD1. CDR1 is SGHTA and CDR2 is FQGNSA in the germline V gene. This CDR3 is 15 amino acids long. Germline trimming cut 7 bases from V and 6 bases from J; bases unmatched to any gene: 14. CDR3 amino acids: CASTQGSRRGHGYTF. CDR3 DNA: TGTGCCAGCACTCAAGGTTCGAGGAGGGGGCATGGCTACACCTTC.

V and J are TRBV19 and TRBJ1-1; 8 bases map to TRBD1. Looked up from germline, CDR1 is LNHDA and CDR2 is SQIVND (reference sequence). V was clipped by 4 bases and J by 0 bases; unmatched bases: 4. The CDR3 loop spans 15 amino acids. The CDR3 reads CASSTGQDLNTEAFF. The CDR3 coding sequence is TGTGCCAGTAGTACGGGACAGGATCTGAACACTGAAGCTTTCTTT.

The chain uses TRBV6-5 and TRBJ1-1; D is perhaps TRBD1 (5 bases). Germline V lookup: CDR1 MNHEY, CDR2 SVGAGI. The CDR3 runs to 12 residues. Trimming stripped 4 bases from V and 6 bases from J, with 9 bases between. CDR3 coding DNA: TGTGCCAGCAGTTCAGGGATGGCTGAAGCTTTCTTT. As protein: CASSSGMAEAFF.

The chain combines TRBV18 with TRBJ1-1; D may be TRBD1 (5 bases). The CDR3 runs 13 residues. Trimming took 2 bases from V and 8 from J, leaving 12 bases between them. Germline V gene data show CDR1 as KGHSH and CDR2 as LQKENI. The CDR3 bases are TGTGCCAGCTCACCAGGAGGGGAGGCGGAAGCTTTCTTT. Protein: CASSPGGEAEAFF.

The gene calls are TRBV6-5 and TRBJ1-2, with 7 bases identical to TRBD1. Trimming took 4 bases from V and 2 from J; bases not matched to a gene: 4. CDR1 and CDR2 (germline): MNHEY, SVGAGI. The CDR3 is 14 amino acids. The CDR3 DNA reads as TGTGCCAGCAGTTCGGGACAGCTAAACTATGGCTACACCTTC. Protein product: CASSSGQLNYGYTF.

The gene calls are TRBV6-1 and TRBJ2-7; TRBD2 is a possible D gene (6 bases). Trimming shortened V by 6 bases and J by 2 bases, and 17 bases separated the two germline ends. Germline V CDR1 and CDR2: MNHNS, SASEGT. This CDR3 comprises 15 residues. CDR3: CASSAVGGSAYEQYF. The CDR3 nucleotides are TGTGCCAGCAGCGCGGTCGGGGGTAGCGCCTACGAGCAGTACTTC.

The chain combines TRBV6-5 with TRBJ1-2, with a tentative D call TRBD1 (5 bases). CDR1 is MNHEY and CDR2 is SVGAGI in the germline V gene. CDR3 size: 13 residues. V was pared by 0 bases and J by 7 bases, with 9 bases between. DNA of the CDR3: TGTGCCAGCAGTTACTCTGGGGGAGGTGGCTACACCTTC. This encodes CASSYSGGGGYTF.

V and J are TRBV13 and TRBJ2-3; tentative D call: TRBD2 (6 bases). The CDR3 is made up of 16 amino acids. Per germline, CDR1 PRHDT and CDR2 FYEKMQ (reference sequence). With 2 bases removed from V and 4 bases from J, the gap between germline ends came to 16 bases. This chain's CDR3 is CASSLYRGLVPDTQYF. CDR3 bases: TGTGCCAGCAGCTTATACCGGGGACTTGTCCCAGATACGCAGTATTTT.

The V gene is TRBV13, the J gene TRBJ1-1, with D tentatively TRBD1 (5 bases). Trimming left V 5 bases short and J 6 bases short, with 13 bases between. This CDR3 is 13 amino acids long. The germline V gene encodes CDR1 PRHDT and CDR2 FYEKMQ (reference sequence). The CDR3 coding sequence is TGTGCCAGCAGCCCAGGGACTAAGCCTGAAGCTTTCTTT. Protein sequence: CASSPGTKPEAFF.

A note on this clone: The same CDR3 is also encoded by other DNA sequences in this sample. V and J are TRBV13 and TRBJ1-1, with D possibly being TRBD1 (6 bases). Germline assignment: CDR1 PRHDT and CDR2 FYEKMQ (reference sequence). Trimming removed 0 bases at V and 2 bases at J, with 7 bases between. The CDR3 loop spans 14 amino acids. CDR3 protein: CASSLGQGNTEAFF. CDR3 nucleotides: TGTGCCAGCAGCTTAGGACAGGGCAACACTGAAGCTTTCTTT.

V gene TRBV30 combines with J gene TRBJ1-2; D may be TRBD1 (6 bases). The CDR3 contains 15 residues. Germline V lookup: CDR1 GTSNPN, CDR2 SVGIG (reference sequence). Trimming took 1 base from V and 3 from J, leaving 15 bases between them. In nucleotides, the CDR3 is TGTGCCTGGAGTGCCAATTCCAGGGGCTACTATGGCTACACCTTC. The encoded protein is CAWSANSRGYYGYTF.

V usage is TRBV19 and J usage is TRBJ1-2; D unclear. Germline CDR1 reads LNHDA; CDR2 reads SQIVND (reference sequence). The V gene lost 0 bases and the J gene lost 1 base, with 3 bases spanning the gap. CDR3 length: 13 amino acids. The CDR3 sequence is CASSIDSNYGYTF. The CDR3 DNA reads as TGTGCCAGTAGTATAGACAGTAACTATGGCTACACCTTC.

As regards this clone: One end of the junction is discordant with germline, which a read error may explain. The CDR3 DNA follows: TGTGCCGGGAGTAGGGGGACTAGCCGAAACAATGAGCAGTTCTTC. Amino acid sequence: CAGSRGTSRNNEQFF. The chain carries TRBV30 and TRBJ2-1; TRBD2 agrees at 9 bases. The CDR3 is 15 residues long. Germline lookup yields CDR1 GTSNPN and CDR2 SVGIG (reference sequence).